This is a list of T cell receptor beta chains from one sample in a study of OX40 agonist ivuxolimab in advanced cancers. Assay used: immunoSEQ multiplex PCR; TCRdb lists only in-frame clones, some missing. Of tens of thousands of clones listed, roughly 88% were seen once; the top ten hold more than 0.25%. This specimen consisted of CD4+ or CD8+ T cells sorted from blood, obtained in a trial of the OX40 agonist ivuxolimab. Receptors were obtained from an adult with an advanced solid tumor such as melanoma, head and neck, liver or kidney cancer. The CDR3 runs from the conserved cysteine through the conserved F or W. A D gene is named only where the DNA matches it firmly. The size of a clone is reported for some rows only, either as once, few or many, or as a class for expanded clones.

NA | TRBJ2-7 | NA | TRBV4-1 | CASSQGGGPYYEQYF | TGCGCCAGCAGCCAAGGCGGCGGACCCTACTACGAGCAGTACTTC
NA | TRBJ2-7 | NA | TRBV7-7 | CASSWRTEASYEQYF | TGTGCTAGCAGCTGGAGGACAGAGGCCTCCTACGAGCAGTACTTC
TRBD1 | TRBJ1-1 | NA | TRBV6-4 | CASSQSGGPMNTEAFF | TGTGCCAGCAGCCAATCAGGGGGGCCTATGAACACTGAAGCTTTCTTT
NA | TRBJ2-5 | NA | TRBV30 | CAWMMGETQYF | TGTGCCTGGATGATGGGTGAGACCCAGTACTTC
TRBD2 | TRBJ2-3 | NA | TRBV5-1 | CASSLEAGGADTQYF | TGCGCCAGCAGCTTGGAGGCGGGGGGTGCTGATACGCAGTATTTT
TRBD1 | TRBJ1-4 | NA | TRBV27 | CASSLWPPLGQGAGTTNEKLFF | TGTGCCAGCAGTTTATGGCCTCCCTTGGGACAGGGGGCTGGGACAACTAATGAAAAACTGTTTTTT
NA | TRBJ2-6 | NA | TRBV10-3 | CAISEGPINSGANVLTF | TGTGCCATCAGTGAGGGGCCGATTAACTCTGGGGCCAACGTCCTGACTTTC
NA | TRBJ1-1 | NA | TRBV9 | CASSVSLSDTEAFF | TGTGCCAGCAGCGTATCACTTAGCGACACTGAAGCTTTCTTT
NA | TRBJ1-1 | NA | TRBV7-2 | CASSYRQRMNTEAFF | TGTGCCAGCAGCTACAGACAGAGGATGAACACTGAAGCTTTCTTT
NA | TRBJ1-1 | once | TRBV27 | CASSLQGRVNTEAFF | TGTGCCAGCAGTTTACAGGGGCGTGTGAACACTGAAGCTTTCTTT
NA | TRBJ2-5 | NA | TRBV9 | CASGSTRETQYF | TGTGCCAGTGGTTCGACGCGGGAGACCCAGTACTTC
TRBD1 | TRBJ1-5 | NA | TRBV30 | CAWSRQGAEPQHF | TGTGCCTGGAGCCGACAGGGGGCGGAGCCCCAGCATTTT
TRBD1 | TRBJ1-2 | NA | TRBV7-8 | CASSPGRTGGFYGYTF | TGTGCCAGCAGCCCCGGACGGACAGGGGGCTTCTATGGCTACACCTTC
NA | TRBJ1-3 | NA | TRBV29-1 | CSVELSSGNTIYF | TGCAGCGTTGAACTGTCCTCTGGAAACACCATATATTTT
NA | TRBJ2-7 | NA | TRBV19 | CASGLYYEQYF | TGTGCCAGCGGACTTTACTACGAGCAGTACTTC